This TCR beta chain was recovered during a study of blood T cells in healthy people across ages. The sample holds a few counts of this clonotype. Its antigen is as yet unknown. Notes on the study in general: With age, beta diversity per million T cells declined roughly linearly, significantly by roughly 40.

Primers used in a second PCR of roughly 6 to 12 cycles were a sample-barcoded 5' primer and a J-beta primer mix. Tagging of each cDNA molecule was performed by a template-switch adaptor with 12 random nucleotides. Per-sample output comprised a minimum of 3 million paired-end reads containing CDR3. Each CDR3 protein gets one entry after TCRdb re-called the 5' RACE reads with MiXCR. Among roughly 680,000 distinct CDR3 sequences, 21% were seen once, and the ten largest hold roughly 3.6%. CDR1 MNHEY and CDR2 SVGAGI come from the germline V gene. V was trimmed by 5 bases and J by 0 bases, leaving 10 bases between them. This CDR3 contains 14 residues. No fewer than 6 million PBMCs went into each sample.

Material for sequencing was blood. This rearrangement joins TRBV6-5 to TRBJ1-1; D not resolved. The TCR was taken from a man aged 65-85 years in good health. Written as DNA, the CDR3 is TGTGCCAGCAGTCGGGCTTTCATGAACACTGAAGCTTTCTTT. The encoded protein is CASSRAFMNTEAFF.